Below are 30 T cell receptor beta chains sequenced from a single sample in a study of T cells in Graves' hyperthyroidism and ophthalmopathy. Amplification yielded TCR beta CDR3 regions, with RNA transcripts as the source. First-round RT-PCR targeting the TCR CDR3 was performed with the HTBI primer set. TCRdb re-analysed the multiplex PCR reads in MiXCR, keeping a single row per CDR3 protein. The sample holds around 440,000 distinct CDR3 sequences; 15% to 18% are singletons and the top ten take less than 15%. Material for sequencing was blood. These receptors originate from a woman aged 18-29 years with Graves' hyperthyroidism.

This clonotype was detected a few times. This chain uses TRBV19 with TRBJ1-2, with 9 nucleotides matching TRBD1. The CDR3 length is 16 residues. J gave up 6 bases and V 6 bases, and 14 bases lay outside the gene matches. Germline lookup yields CDR1 LNHDA and CDR2 SQIVND (reference sequence). The CDR3 DNA reads TGTGCCAGTAGCAACCTGGAGGGACAGGGCATGAATGGCTACACCTTC. Protein: CASSNLEGQGMNGYTF.

The chain is built from TRBV7-2 and TRBJ2-3; D is unclear. There are 12 residues in the CDR3. The germline gives CDR1 SGHTA, CDR2 FQGNSA. Trimming cost V 1 base and J 14 bases, with 13 bases left between them. This CDR3 reads CASSLESRLLYF. The CDR3, as DNA: TGTGCCAGCAGCTTAGAGTCGCGCCTTTTGTATTTT.

The chain combines TRBV28 with TRBJ1-4, with 11 bases aligning to TRBD1. Germline trimming cut 4 bases from V and 8 bases from J; bases unmatched to any gene: 6. The CDR3 length is 15 residues. The germline V gene has CDR1 MDHEN and CDR2 SYDVKM. Here the CDR3 reads CASSSGQGVPEKLFF. As DNA, the CDR3 is TGTGCCAGCAGTTCGGGACAGGGGGTCCCGGAAAAACTGTTTTTT.

This clonotype showed up many times. The chain recombines TRBV7-2 with TRBJ2-7, with 7 bases lining up with TRBD2. The CDR3 sequence is 13 residues long. Germline V gene lookup returns CDR1 SGHTA and CDR2 FQGNSA. V gave up 3 bases and J gave up 9 bases; unmatched junction bases: 8. The CDR3 region is CASSFGSGEGQYF. The CDR3 nucleotides are TGTGCCAGCAGCTTTGGATCGGGGGAGGGGCAGTACTTC.

The J gene is TRBJ1-1, the V gene TRBV12-3 or TRBV12-4; a weak D match, TRBD1 (6 bases). V dropped 5 bases and J dropped 5 bases, with 18 bases sitting between them. The CDR3 length is 15 residues. CDR3 protein: CASSPRGGRRTEAFF. Written as DNA, the CDR3 is TGTGCCAGCAGTCCGCGGGGGGGGCGGAGAACTGAAGCTTTCTTT.

The chain joins TRBV27 to TRBJ1-1; D is unclear. The V gene lost 3 bases and the J gene lost 1 base, with 9 bases spanning the gap. The CDR3 runs to 14 residues. Germline values: CDR1 MNHEY, CDR2 SMNVEV (reference sequence). The CDR3 spells CASSFRAQNTEAFF. The CDR3 region has the DNA TGTGCCAGCAGTTTTCGGGCCCAGAACACTGAAGCTTTCTTT.

In this sample, this clonotype turned up many times. V gene TRBV9 combines with J gene TRBJ2-5; no reliable D call. Germline CDR1 and CDR2: SGDLS and YYNGEE. The CDR3 extends over 13 amino acids. V was pared by 3 bases and J by 2 bases, with 8 bases between. CDR3 DNA: TGTGCCAGCAGCGACAGCCTTCAAGAGACCCAGTACTTC. As protein: CASSDSLQETQYF.

This clonotype came up once. This chain connects TRBV19 to TRBJ1-4; D unclear. Germline CDR1 LNHDA, CDR2 SQIVND (reference sequence). Trimming took off 3 bases at V and 0 bases at J, with 5 bases between the two ends. This CDR3 contains 14 residues. CDR3: CASSMQTTNEKLFF. The CDR3 DNA reads as TGTGCCAGTAGTATGCAGACAACTAATGAAAAACTGTTTTTT. The complete variable domain, with remaining parts taken from reference TRBV19 and TRBJ1-4, reads DGGITQSPKYLFRKEGQNVTLSCEQNLNHDAMYWYRQDPGQGLRLIYYSQIVNDFQKGDIAEGYSVSREKKESFPLTVTSAQKNPTAFYLCASSMQTTNEKLFFGSGTQLSVL.

The chain uses TRBV27 and TRBJ2-2, with TRBD2 as a possible D gene (5 bases). From germline, CDR1 is MNHEY and CDR2 SMNVEV (reference sequence). CDR3 length equals 13 residues. Trimming cost V 6 bases and J 9 bases, with 14 bases left between them. The CDR3 DNA is TGTGCCAGCAGCCAGCTAGCTTCTAGGGAGCTGTTTTTT. Protein product: CASSQLASRELFF.

This clonotype occurred many times. The V call is TRBV12-3 or TRBV12-4, the J call TRBJ1-5, with D hard to call. CDR3 length: 15 residues. V lost 2 bases and J lost 4, with 12 bases in between. The CDR3 loop reads CASSLRVAGNQPQHF. DNA of the CDR3: TGTGCCAGCAGTTTAAGAGTAGCGGGTAATCAGCCCCAGCATTTT.

This clonotype has a count of ten or more. The rearrangement joins TRBV18 to TRBJ1-5; 7 bases are a match to TRBD1. CDR1 KGHSH and CDR2 LQKENI come from the germline V gene. The CDR3 extends over 15 amino acids. Germline trimming cut 5 bases from V and 6 bases from J; bases unmatched to any gene: 10. DNA for the CDR3: TGTGCCAGCTCAAGAGACAGGGACAGATCTCAGCCCCAGCATTTT. Translation: CASSRDRDRSQPQHF.

Ten or more counts support this clonotype. The chain recombines TRBV7-6 with TRBJ2-6; 9 bases are a match to TRBD1. The V gene end was trimmed by 3 bases and the J gene end by 2 bases; junction bases not matched to a gene: 8. The CDR3 is 18 residues long. Per the germline V gene, CDR1 is SGHVS and CDR2 is FNYEAQ. CDR3 nucleotide sequence: TGTGCCAGCAGCTTCGGGGGGACAGGGTTCGCTGGGGCCAACGTCCTGACTTTC. As protein: CASSFGGTGFAGANVLTF.

This clonotype was seen at least ten times. DNA for the CDR3: TGCAGTGCTAGTTTGGGCGGGAGAGACACAGATACGCAGTATTTT. Encoded protein: CSASLGGRDTDTQYF. The rearrangement links TRBV20-1 to TRBJ2-3; TRBD2 aligns across 7 bases. This CDR3 is 15 amino acids long. V gave up 3 bases and J gave up 2 bases; unmatched junction bases: 8. Germline V gene lookup returns CDR1 DFQATT and CDR2 SNEGSKA (reference sequence).

This clonotype appeared many times. The rearrangement uses TRBV7-8 and TRBJ2-7; D is possibly TRBD2 (5 bases). Germline V gives CDR1 SGHVS, CDR2 FQNEAQ. The length of the CDR3 is 14 residues. The V end lost 4 bases, the J end lost 0 bases, and 10 bases lay between the germline ends. The CDR3: CASSSGLISYEQYF. The CDR3 DNA follows: TGTGCCAGCAGCTCCGGACTCATCTCCTACGAGCAGTACTTC.

Regarding this clonotype: Because the CDR3's place on the DNA is in doubt, the DNA is left out and the CDR3 is given as listed by TCRdb. The chain links TRBV11-3 to TRBJ1-4; the table's TRBD1 call for D was not verified on the DNA. Germline V gene sequence: CDR1 SGHNT, CDR2 YENEEA. The CDR3 spans 16 amino acids, including both terminal residues. The CDR3 loop reads CASSQGRDRIMKNCFF.

In its sample, this clonotype was seen a few times. The rearrangement joins TRBV10-1 to TRBJ2-7; 7 bases map to TRBD1. The germline V gene encodes CDR1 WNHNN and CDR2 SYGVQD (reference sequence). J lost 6 bases, V lost 6 bases, and 8 bases had no gene match. The CDR3 length is 13 residues. CDR3 protein: CASSPLGGFEQYF. CDR3 sequence (DNA): TGCGCCAGCAGCCCGCTAGGGGGCTTCGAGCAGTACTTC.

The table lists this clonotype with many counts. The chain joins TRBV11-1 to TRBJ2-1, with 10 nucleotides matching TRBD1. CDR1 and CDR2 (germline): SGHAT, FQDESV (reference sequence). The CDR3 is 16 amino acids. The junction had 6 bases not matched to a gene; V was cut back by 5 bases and J by 2 bases. CDR3 amino acids: CASSDIDRGPYNEQFF. In nucleotides, the CDR3 is TGTGCCAGCAGCGACATCGACAGGGGGCCCTACAATGAGCAGTTCTTC.

In its sample, this clonotype was seen many times. The gene calls are TRBV7-8 and TRBJ2-2; possibly TRBD1 for D (6 bases). This CDR3 has 14 residues. Per the germline V gene, CDR1 is SGHVS and CDR2 is FQNEAQ. With 3 bases removed from V and 4 bases from J, the gap between germline ends came to 9 bases. The CDR3 reads CASSLGHFTGELFF. As DNA, the CDR3 is TGTGCCAGCAGCTTGGGACACTTCACCGGGGAGCTGTTTTTT.

The sample holds a few counts of this clonotype. The chain combines TRBV6-1 with TRBJ2-2, with 16 bases aligning to TRBD2. Per germline, CDR1 MNHNS and CDR2 SASEGT. After removal of 7 bases from V and 6 bases from J, the junction contained 11 bases not matched to a gene. The CDR3 extends over 18 amino acids. CDR3: CASTKGGLAGGPSGELFF. CDR3 coding DNA: TGTGCCAGCACTAAAGGGGGACTAGCGGGAGGGCCCTCCGGGGAGCTGTTTTTT.

This clonotype showed up just a few times. The rearrangement joins TRBV24-1 to TRBJ1-1; 9 bases are a match to TRBD1. V was clipped by 5 bases and J by 4 bases; unmatched bases: 10. This CDR3 is 16 amino acids long. In germline, CDR1 is KGHDR, CDR2 SFDVKD. CDR3 DNA sequence: TGTGCCACCAGTGGCGGGACAGGGAATTCGGGCACTGAAGCTTTCTTT. Protein product: CATSGGTGNSGTEAFF.

Many counts were recorded for this clonotype. The rearrangement joins TRBV28 to TRBJ2-7, with 7 nucleotides matching TRBD2. Germline trimming cut 5 bases from V and 1 base from J; bases unmatched to any gene: 8. In germline, CDR1 is MDHEN, CDR2 SYDVKM. The CDR3 consists of 15 residues. The CDR3 sequence: CASSPGGSPSYEQYF. The CDR3 nucleotides read TGTGCCAGCAGTCCGGGCGGGAGCCCGTCCTACGAGCAGTACTTC.

This clonotype was counted many times. The chain combines TRBV2 with TRBJ1-5, with 7 bases aligning to TRBD1. The V and J ends lost 6 bases and 7 bases, in that order; junction bases with no gene match: 9. Germline V CDR1 and CDR2: SNHLY, FYNNEI. The CDR3 is 14 residues long. Written as DNA, the CDR3 is TGTGCCAGCAGGACCGGGACAGCTTGGCAGCCCCAGCATTTT. It specifies CASRTGTAWQPQHF.

This chain connects TRBV20-1 to TRBJ2-3, with D tentatively TRBD2 (6 bases). The CDR3 length is 13 residues. Trimming removed 3 bases at V and 2 bases at J, with 9 bases between. In germline, CDR1 is DFQATT, CDR2 SNEGSKA (reference sequence). CDR3 nucleotides: TGCAGTGCTAGCAGGGAGGCCACAGATACGCAGTATTTT. It translates to CSASREATDTQYF.

This clonotype was counted many times. This rearrangement joins TRBV11-2 to TRBJ1-2; D might be TRBD1 (6 bases). V gave up 0 bases and J gave up 5 bases, with 13 bases separating them. This CDR3 has 15 amino acids. Germline V gene data show CDR1 as SGHAT and CDR2 as FQNNGV. Here the CDR3 reads CASSLDLTGPYGYTF. In DNA form, the CDR3 reads TGTGCCAGCAGCTTAGATTTGACAGGACCTTATGGCTACACCTTC.

As for this clonotype: A much larger clone lies one base from this, so it may be a read error. The J gene is TRBJ2-3, the V gene TRBV12-3 or TRBV12-4; the match to TRBD2 covers 7 bases. This CDR3 is built from 15 residues. V shed 9 bases and J 4 bases; nucleotides not matched to a gene: 13. CDR3 sequence reads: CARSRPPSGADTQYF. The CDR3 DNA follows: TGTGCCAGAAGCCGCCCACCTAGCGGCGCAGATACGCAGTATTTT.

This clonotype was seen ten or more times. The chain recombines TRBV15 with TRBJ1-2; D unresolved. The CDR3 spans 14 residues. Trimming removed 1 base at V and 2 bases at J, with 8 bases between. Germline-derived CDR1 and CDR2 are LNHNV and YYDKDF (reference sequence). CDR3 in amino acids: CATSRVRLNYGYTF. The CDR3 coding sequence is TGTGCCACCAGCAGAGTTAGGCTGAACTATGGCTACACCTTC.

The chain has TRBV5-6 and TRBJ2-7; D perhaps matches TRBD1 (6 bases). The germline V gene encodes CDR1 SGHDT and CDR2 YYEEEE. V was clipped by 3 bases and J by 2 bases, with 15 bases between them. The CDR3 totals 15 residues. CDR3 sequence reads: CASSWPDRRAYEQYF. CDR3 sequence (DNA): TGTGCCAGCAGCTGGCCCGACAGGCGAGCCTACGAGCAGTACTTC.

The chain uses TRBV19 and TRBJ2-1; either TRBD1 or TRBD2 may fit D (6 bases each). The CDR3 is made up of 16 amino acids. The ends were cut back, 5 bases at V and 6 bases at J, with 20 bases in the middle. Germline-derived CDR1 and CDR2 are LNHDA and SQIVND (reference sequence). CDR3 DNA sequence: TGTGCCAGTAGTCTGCCGACGGGTTGGGGGGCCAATGAGCAGTTCTTC. As protein: CASSLPTGWGANEQFF.

This clonotype has ten or more counts. The chain is built from TRBV20-1 and TRBJ2-1, with 7 bases matching TRBD2. V trimming: 3 bases; J trimming: 1 base; junction bases outside the gene matches: 12. This CDR3 region has 17 residues. CDR1 and CDR2 from the germline V gene are DFQATT and SNEGSKA (reference sequence). CDR3 region: CSASMIRDYPSYNEQFF. The CDR3 nucleotides are TGCAGTGCTAGTATGATCCGGGACTACCCTTCCTACAATGAGCAGTTCTTC.

This clonotype appeared a few times. The chain couples TRBV20-1 to TRBJ2-1; 11 positions agree with TRBD2. This CDR3 has 18 amino acids. J was trimmed by 0 bases and V by 6 bases; bases with no gene match: 13. Germline CDR1 DFQATT, CDR2 SNEGSKA (reference sequence). CDR3 loop: CSAGPGTSGGSSYNEQFF. The CDR3 coding sequence is TGCAGTGCAGGCCCCGGAACTAGCGGGGGAAGCTCCTACAATGAGCAGTTCTTC.